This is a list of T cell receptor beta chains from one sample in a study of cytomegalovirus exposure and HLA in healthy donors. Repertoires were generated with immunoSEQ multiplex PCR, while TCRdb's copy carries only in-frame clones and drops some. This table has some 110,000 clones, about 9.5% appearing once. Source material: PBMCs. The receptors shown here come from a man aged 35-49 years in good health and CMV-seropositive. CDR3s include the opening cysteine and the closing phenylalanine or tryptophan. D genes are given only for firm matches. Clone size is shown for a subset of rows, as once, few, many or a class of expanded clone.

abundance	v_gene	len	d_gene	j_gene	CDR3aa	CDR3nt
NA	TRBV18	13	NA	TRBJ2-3	CASSPEQADTQYF	TGTGCCAGCTCACCAGAGCAGGCAGATACGCAGTATTTT
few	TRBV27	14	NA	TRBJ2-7	CASSALLGVDEQYF	TGTGCCAGCAGTGCCCTCTTAGGGGTCGACGAGCAGTACTTC
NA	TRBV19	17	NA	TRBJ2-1	CASSISLSGIRNNEQFF	TGTGCCAGTAGTATCTCCCTAAGCGGAATCAGGAACAATGAGCAGTTCTTC
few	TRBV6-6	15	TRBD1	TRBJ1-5	CASLRQGRDNQPQHF	TGTGCCAGCCTCCGACAGGGACGTGACAATCAGCCCCAGCATTTT
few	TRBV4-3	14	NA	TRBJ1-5	CASSQAVVNQPQHF	TGCGCCAGCAGCCAAGCTGTAGTCAATCAGCCCCAGCATTTT
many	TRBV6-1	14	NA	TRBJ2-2	CASNTGDHTGELFF	TGTGCCAGCAATACGGGAGACCACACCGGGGAGCTGTTTTTT
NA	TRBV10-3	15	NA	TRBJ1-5	CAISESDSYNQPQHF	TGTGCCATCAGTGAGTCGGACAGCTATAATCAGCCCCAGCATTTT
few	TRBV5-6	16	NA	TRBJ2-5	CASSSETGTGVETQYF	TGTGCCAGCAGCTCCGAGACAGGGACTGGGGTAGAGACCCAGTACTTC
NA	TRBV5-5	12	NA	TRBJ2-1	CASSDLYNEQFF	TGTGCCAGCAGCGATCTATACAATGAGCAGTTCTTC
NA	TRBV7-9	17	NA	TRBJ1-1	CASSLKSAGPGDTEAFF	TGTGCCAGCAGCTTAAAATCGGCAGGGCCTGGGGACACTGAAGCTTTCTTT
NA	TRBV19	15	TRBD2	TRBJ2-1	CASSLREPSNNEQFF	TGTGCCAGTAGTTTGCGGGAGCCCTCAAACAATGAGCAGTTCTTC
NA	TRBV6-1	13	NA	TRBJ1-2	CASRGGEVYGYTF	TGTGCCAGCAGGGGAGGGGAGGTCTATGGCTACACCTTC
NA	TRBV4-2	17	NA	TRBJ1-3	CASRQDYRGSAGNTIYF	TGTGCCAGCAGACAAGACTATAGGGGATCAGCTGGAAACACCATATATTTT
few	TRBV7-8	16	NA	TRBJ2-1	CASSPPPRSSYNEQFF	TGTGCCAGCAGCCCCCCTCCGCGTAGCTCCTACAATGAGCAGTTCTTC
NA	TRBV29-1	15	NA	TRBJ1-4	CSVDLPGLGREKLFF	TGCAGCGTTGATCTCCCGGGACTGGGCCGGGAAAAACTGTTTTTT
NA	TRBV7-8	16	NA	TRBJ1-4	CASSLVGSLTNEKLFF	TGTGCCAGCAGCTTAGTGGGCAGCCTAACTAATGAAAAACTGTTTTTT
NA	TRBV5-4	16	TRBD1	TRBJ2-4	CASSFGTGVPANIQYF	TGTGCCAGCAGCTTTGGGACAGGAGTTCCAGCAAACATTCAGTACTTC
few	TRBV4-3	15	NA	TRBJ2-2	CASSARDTRVGELFF	TGCGCCAGCAGCGCCCGGGACACCCGTGTTGGGGAGCTGTTTTTT
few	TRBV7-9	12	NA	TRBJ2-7	CASSAISYEQYF	TGTGCCAGCAGCGCTATCTCCTACGAGCAGTACTTC
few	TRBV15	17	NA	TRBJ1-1	CATSWHIGEEWVTEAFF	TGTGCCACCAGCTGGCACATAGGGGAAGAGTGGGTCACTGAAGCTTTCTTT
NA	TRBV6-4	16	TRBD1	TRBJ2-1	CASRGRGTGGFDEQFF	TGTGCCAGCAGAGGGAGGGGGACAGGGGGTTTTGATGAGCAGTTCTTC
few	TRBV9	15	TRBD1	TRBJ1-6	CASSSGQRANSPLHF	TGTGCCAGCAGCTCGGGACAGAGGGCTAATTCACCCCTCCACTTT
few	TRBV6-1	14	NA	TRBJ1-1	CASSESAPGTEAFF	TGTGCCAGCAGTGAGTCGGCCCCAGGAACTGAAGCTTTCTTT